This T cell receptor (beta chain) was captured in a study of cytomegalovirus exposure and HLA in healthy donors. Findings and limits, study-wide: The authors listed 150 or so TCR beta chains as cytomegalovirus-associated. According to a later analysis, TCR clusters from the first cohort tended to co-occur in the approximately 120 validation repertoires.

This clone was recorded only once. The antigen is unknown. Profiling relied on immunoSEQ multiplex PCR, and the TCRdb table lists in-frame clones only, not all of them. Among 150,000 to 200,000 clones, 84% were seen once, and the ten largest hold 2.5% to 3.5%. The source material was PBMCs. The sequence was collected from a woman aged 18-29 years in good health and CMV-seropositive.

This CDR3 is CASSLALPGRGRGYTF. CDR3 bases: TGTGCCAGTAGTCTAGCTCTTCCAGGGAGGGGTAGGGGCTACACCTTC. The chain recombines TRBV19 with TRBJ1-2, with a weak D call TRBD1 (5 bases). This CDR3 region has 16 residues. CDR1 LNHDA and CDR2 SQIVND come from the germline V gene (reference sequence). V gave up 5 bases and J gave up 8 bases, with 24 bases separating them.